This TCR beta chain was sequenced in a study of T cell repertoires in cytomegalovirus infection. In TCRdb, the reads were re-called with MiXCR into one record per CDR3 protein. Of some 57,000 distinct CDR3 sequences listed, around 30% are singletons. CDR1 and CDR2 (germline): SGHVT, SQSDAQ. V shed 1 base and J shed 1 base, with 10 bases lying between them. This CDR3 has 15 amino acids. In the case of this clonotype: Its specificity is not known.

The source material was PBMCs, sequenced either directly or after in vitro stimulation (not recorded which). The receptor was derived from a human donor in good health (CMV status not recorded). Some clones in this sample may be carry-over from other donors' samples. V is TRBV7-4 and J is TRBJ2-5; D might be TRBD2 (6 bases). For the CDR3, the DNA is TGTGCCAGCAGCTTAGGCGGGGCCACCCAAGAGACCCAGTACTTC. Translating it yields CASSLGGATQETQYF.